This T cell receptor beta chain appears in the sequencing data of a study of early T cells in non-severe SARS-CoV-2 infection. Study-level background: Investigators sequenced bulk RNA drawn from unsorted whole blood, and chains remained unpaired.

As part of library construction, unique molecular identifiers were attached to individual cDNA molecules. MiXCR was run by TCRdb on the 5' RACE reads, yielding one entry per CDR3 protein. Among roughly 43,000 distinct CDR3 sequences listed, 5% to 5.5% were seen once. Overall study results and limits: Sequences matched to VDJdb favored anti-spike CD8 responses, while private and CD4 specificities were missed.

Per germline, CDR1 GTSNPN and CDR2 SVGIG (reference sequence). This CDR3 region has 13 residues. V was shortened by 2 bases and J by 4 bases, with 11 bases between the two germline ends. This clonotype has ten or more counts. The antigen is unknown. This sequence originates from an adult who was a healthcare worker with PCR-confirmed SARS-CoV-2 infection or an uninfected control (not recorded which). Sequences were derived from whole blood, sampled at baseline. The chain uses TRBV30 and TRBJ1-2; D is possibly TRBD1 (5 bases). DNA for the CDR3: TGTGCCTGGAGTCAGGACAAGGGCTATGGCTACACCTTC. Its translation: CAWSQDKGYGYTF.